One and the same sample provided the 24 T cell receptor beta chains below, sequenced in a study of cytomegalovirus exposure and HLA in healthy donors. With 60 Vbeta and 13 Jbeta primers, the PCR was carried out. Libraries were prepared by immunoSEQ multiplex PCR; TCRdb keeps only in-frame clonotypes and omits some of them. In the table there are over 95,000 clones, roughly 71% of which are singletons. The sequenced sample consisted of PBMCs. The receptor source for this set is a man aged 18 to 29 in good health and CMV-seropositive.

CDR3 in amino acids: CASSLESRGAGETQYF. The DNA of the CDR3 is TGCGCCAGCAGCTTGGAATCGCGGGGGGCCGGGGAGACCCAGTACTTC. The rearrangement joins TRBV5-1 to TRBJ2-5; 8 bases are shared with TRBD2. The CDR3 extends over 16 amino acids. Germline values: CDR1 SGHRS, CDR2 YFSETQ. V lost 0 bases and J lost 5; bases outside the gene matches: 9.

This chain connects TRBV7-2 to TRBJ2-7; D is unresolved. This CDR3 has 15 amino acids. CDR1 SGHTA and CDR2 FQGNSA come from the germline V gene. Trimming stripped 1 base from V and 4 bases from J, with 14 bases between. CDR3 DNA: TGTGCCAGCAGCTTAGACTTAACAGCCCGGTACGAGCAGTACTTC. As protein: CASSLDLTARYEQYF.

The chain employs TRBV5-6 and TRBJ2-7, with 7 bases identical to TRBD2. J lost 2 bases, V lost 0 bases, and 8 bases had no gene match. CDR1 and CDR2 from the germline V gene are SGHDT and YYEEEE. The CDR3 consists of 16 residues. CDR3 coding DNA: TGTGCCAGCAGCTTGGCCGGGAGGCATTCCCCCTACGAGCAGTACTTC. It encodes CASSLAGRHSPYEQYF.

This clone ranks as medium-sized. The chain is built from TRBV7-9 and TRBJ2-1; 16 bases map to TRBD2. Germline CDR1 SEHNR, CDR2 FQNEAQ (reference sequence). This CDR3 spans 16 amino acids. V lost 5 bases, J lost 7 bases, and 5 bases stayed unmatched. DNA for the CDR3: TGTGCCAGCAGCGAGGGACTAGCGGGGGGGCGTAATGAGCAGTTCTTC. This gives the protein CASSEGLAGGRNEQFF.

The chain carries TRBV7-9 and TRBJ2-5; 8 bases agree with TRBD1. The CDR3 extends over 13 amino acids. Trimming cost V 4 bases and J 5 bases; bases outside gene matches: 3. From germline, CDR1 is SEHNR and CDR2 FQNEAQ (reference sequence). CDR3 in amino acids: CASSSGGLETQYF. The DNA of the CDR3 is TGTGCCAGCAGCTCAGGGGGCCTGGAGACCCAGTACTTC. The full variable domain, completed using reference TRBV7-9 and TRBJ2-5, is DTGVSQNPRHKITKRGQNVTFRCDPISEHNRLYWYRQTLGQGPEFLTYFQNEAQLEKSRLLSDRFSAERPKGSFSTLEIQRTEQGDSAMYLCASSSGGLETQYFGPGTRLLVL.

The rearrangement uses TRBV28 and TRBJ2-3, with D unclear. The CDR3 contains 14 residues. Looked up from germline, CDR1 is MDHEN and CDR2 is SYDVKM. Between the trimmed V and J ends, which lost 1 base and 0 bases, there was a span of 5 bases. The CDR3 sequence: CASSLFLSTDTQYF. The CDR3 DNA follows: TGTGCCAGCAGTTTATTTCTAAGCACAGATACGCAGTATTTT.

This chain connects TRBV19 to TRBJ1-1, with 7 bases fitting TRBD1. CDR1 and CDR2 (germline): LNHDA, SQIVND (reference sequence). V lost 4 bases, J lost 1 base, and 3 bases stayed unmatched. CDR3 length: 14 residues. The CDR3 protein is CASSTTGENTEAFF. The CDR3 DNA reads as TGTGCCAGTAGTACAACAGGGGAGAACACTGAAGCTTTCTTT.

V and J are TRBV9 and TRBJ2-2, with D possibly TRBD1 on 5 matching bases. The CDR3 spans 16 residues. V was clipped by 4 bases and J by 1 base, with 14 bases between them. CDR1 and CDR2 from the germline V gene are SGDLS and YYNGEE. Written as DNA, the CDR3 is TGTGCCAGCAGCCAACCCCCGACAGAGAACACCGGGGAGCTGTTTTTT. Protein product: CASSQPPTENTGELFF.

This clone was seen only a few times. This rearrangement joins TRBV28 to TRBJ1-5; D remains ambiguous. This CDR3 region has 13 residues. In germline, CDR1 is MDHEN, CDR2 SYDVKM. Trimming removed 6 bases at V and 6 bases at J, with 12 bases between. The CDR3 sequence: CASSRNRGQPQHF. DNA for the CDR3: TGTGCCAGCAGCCGCAATCGAGGTCAGCCCCAGCATTTT.

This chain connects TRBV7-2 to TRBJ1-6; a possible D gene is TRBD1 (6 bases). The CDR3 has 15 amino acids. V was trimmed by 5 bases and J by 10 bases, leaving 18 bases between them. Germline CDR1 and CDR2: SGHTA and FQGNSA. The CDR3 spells CASSKQQGIGSPLHF. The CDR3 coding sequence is TGTGCCAGCAGCAAGCAACAGGGAATTGGATCACCCCTCCACTTT.

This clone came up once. CDR3 bases: TGTGCCAGCAGTTTACAGGCATATGAAGTAGGAAAACTGTTTTTT. Translation gives CASSLQAYEVGKLFF. This chain connects TRBV28 to TRBJ1-4; D is ambiguous. Germline V gene lookup returns CDR1 MDHEN and CDR2 SYDVKM. The CDR3 is 15 residues long. The V gene lost 2 bases and the J gene lost 10 bases, with 17 bases spanning the gap.

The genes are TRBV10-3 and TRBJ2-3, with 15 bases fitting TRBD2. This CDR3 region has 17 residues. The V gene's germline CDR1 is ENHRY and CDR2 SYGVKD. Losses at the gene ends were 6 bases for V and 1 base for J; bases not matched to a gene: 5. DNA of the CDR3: TGTGCCATCAGGGGGACTAGCGGGGGGTATGGCACAGATACGCAGTATTTT. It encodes CAIRGTSGGYGTDTQYF.

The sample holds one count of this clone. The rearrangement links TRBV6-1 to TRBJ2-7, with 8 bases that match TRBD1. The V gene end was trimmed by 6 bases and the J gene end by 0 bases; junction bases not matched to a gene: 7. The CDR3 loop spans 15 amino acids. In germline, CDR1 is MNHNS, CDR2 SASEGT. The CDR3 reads CASRKGQDLSYEQYF. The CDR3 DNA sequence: TGTGCCAGCAGAAAGGGACAGGACCTCTCCTACGAGCAGTACTTC.

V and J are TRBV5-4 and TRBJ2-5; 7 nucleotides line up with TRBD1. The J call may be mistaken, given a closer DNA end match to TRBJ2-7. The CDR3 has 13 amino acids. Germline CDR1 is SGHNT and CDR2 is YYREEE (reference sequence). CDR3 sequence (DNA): TGTGCCAGCAGCCCGGGGACAGCCAACGAGCAGTACTTC. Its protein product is CASSPGTANEQYF.

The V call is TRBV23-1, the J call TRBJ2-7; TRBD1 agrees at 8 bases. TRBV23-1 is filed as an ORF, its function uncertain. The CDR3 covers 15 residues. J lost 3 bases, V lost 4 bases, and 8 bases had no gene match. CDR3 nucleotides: TGCGCCAGCAGTCTAATGACAGGGGAACACTACGAGCAGTACTTC. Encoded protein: CASSLMTGEHYEQYF.

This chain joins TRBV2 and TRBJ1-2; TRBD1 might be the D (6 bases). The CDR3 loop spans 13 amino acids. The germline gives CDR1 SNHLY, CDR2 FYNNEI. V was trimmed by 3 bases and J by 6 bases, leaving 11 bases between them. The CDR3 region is CASSDRQVDGYTF. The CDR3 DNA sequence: TGTGCCAGCAGTGACAGACAGGTTGATGGCTACACCTTC.

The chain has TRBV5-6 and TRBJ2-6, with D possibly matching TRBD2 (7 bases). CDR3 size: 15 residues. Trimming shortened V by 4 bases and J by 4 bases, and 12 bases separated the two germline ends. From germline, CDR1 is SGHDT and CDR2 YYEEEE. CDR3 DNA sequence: TGTGCCAGCAGCCCGGGGGGCGCAGGGGCCAACGTCCTGACTTTC. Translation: CASSPGGAGANVLTF.

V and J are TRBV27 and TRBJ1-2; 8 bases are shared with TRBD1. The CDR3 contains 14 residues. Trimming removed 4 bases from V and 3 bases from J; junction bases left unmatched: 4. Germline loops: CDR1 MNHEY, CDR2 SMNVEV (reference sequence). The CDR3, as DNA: TGTGCCAGCAGTTCGGACAGGGATGACTATGGCTACACCTTC. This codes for CASSSDRDDYGYTF.

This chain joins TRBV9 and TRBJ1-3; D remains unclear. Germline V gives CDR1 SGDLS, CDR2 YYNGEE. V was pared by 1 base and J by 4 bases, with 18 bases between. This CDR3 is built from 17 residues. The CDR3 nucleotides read TGTGCCAGCAGCGTAACCGTTTTGGACCCGGGGGGAAACACCATATATTTT. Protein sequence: CASSVTVLDPGGNTIYF.

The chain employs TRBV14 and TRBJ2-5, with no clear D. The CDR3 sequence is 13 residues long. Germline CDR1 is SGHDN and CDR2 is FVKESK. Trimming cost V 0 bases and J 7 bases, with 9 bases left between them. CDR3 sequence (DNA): TGTGCCAGCAGCCAAGATACCACCGGGACCCAGTACTTC. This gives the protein CASSQDTTGTQYF.

The CDR3 spells CASNGDSYEQYF. For the CDR3, the DNA is TGTGCCAGCAACGGGGATTCCTACGAGCAGTACTTC. The chain couples TRBV6-1 to TRBJ2-7, with D possibly matching TRBD2 (5 bases). This CDR3 region has 12 residues. V was clipped by 7 bases and J by 1 base, with 8 bases between them. From germline, CDR1 is MNHNS and CDR2 SASEGT.

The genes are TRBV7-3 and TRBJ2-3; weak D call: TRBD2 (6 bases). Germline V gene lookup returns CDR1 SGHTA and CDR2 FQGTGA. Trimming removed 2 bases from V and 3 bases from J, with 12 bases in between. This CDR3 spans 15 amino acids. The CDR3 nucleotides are TGTGCCAGCAGCTTATTGGGGGGTGGTACAGATACGCAGTATTTT. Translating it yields CASSLLGGGTDTQYF.

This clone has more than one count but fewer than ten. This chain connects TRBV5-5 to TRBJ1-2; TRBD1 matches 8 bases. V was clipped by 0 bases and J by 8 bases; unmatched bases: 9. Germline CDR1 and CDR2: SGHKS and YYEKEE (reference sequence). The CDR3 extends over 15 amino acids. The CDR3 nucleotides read TGTGCCAGCAGCTTGGCGGCAGGGGGCGCGGGGGGCTACACCTTC. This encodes CASSLAAGGAGGYTF.

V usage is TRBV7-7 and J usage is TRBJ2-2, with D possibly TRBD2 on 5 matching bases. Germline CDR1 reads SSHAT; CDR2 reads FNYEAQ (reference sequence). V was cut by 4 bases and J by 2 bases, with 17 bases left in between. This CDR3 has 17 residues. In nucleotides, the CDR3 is TGTGCCAGCAGCTCACCACGTGGACTTTTCAACACCGGGGAGCTGTTTTTT. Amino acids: CASSSPRGLFNTGELFF. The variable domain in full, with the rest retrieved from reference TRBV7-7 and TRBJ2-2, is GAGVSQSPRYKVTKRGQDVTLRCDPISSHATLYWYQQALGQGPEFLTYFNYEAQPDKSGLPSDRFSAERPEGSISTLTIQRTEQRDSAMYRCASSSPRGLFNTGELFFGEGSRLTVL.